This T cell receptor (beta chain) was sequenced for a study of T cell responses to AZD1222 COVID-19 vaccine. Germline assignment: CDR1 LNHNV and CDR2 YYDKDF (reference sequence). The CDR3 is 16 residues long. Trimming stripped 0 bases from V and 7 bases from J, with 15 bases between. Some clones are missing from TCRdb's copy, which holds only in-frame ones; the method was immunoSEQ multiplex PCR. The data hold 250,000 to 300,000 clones, with 90% to 95% observed a single time. This sequence originates from an adult who received the AZD1222 COVID-19 vaccine. Sequences were derived from peripheral blood, sampled 28 days after the second AZD1222 dose. This chain uses TRBV15 with TRBJ1-4, with D possibly TRBD1 on 5 matching bases. CDR3 residues: CATSRDLSRRGEKLFF. As DNA, the CDR3 is TGTGCCACCAGCAGAGATCTATCCCGAAGGGGTGAAAAACTGTTTTTT.